A selection of T cell receptor beta chains follows, all from one sample in a study of shared clonotypes between healthy human individuals. The repertoire was sequenced with immunoSEQ multiplex PCR; TCRdb's copy has only in-frame clones and lacks some. The table records over 850,000 clones, approximately 80% of them present only once. Material: memory CD4+ T cells from PBMCs. These receptors were collected from a man between 18 and 35 years old in good health. Some clones in this sample may be carry-over from other donors' samples. The CDR3 runs from the conserved cysteine through the conserved F or W. The D gene is left open where the match is weak. Clone sizes are given selectively: once, few, many, or a class where the clone is expanded.

.	TRBV5-6	TRBD1	TRBJ2-7	TGTGCCAGCAGGCTGACAGGGGAGCACTACGAGCAGTACTTC	CASRLTGEHYEQYF
.	TRBV12-2	.	TRBJ1-2	TGTGCAAGTCGCTTAGCGCGTATGGCAGGGGCTCGCTCTAGGGGAGGCTACACCTTC	CASRLARMAGARSRGGYTF
few	TRBV5-1	TRBD1	TRBJ2-7	TGCGCCAGCAGTTCAAACCGACAGGGCTACGAGCAGTACTTC	CASSSNRQGYEQYF
.	TRBV29-1	TRBD2	TRBJ2-3	TGCAGCGGGGGACTAGCGGGAGGGACAGATACGCAGTATTTT	CSGGLAGGTDTQYF
few	TRBV5-6	TRBD2	TRBJ2-7	TGTGCCAGCAGCTCGCAGAGAGCGGGAGCTTACGAGCAGTACTTC	CASSSQRAGAYEQYF
.	TRBV15	TRBD2	TRBJ2-3	TGTGCCACCAGCGGTTTAGCGGGAGCAGATACGCAGTATTTT	CATSGLAGADTQYF
.	TRBV7-8	TRBD1	TRBJ1-5	TGTGCCAGCAGCCCTATACAGGGGGCGGGTCAGCCCCAGCATTTT	CASSPIQGAGQPQHF
.	TRBV27	.	TRBJ1-1	TGTGCCAGCACCCGCTCCGGAAGGGAGAGTAGGACTGAAGCTTTCTTT	CASTRSGRESRTEAFF
.	TRBV10-3	.	TRBJ2-7	TGTGCCATCAGTGCGGCTAGCGAGCGGCCATACGAGCAGTACTTC	CAISAASERPYEQYF
few	TRBV5-5	.	TRBJ1-5	TGTGCCAGCAGCTTACATACAGGTAACAATCAGCCCCAGCATTTT	CASSLHTGNNQPQHF
.	TRBV14	.	TRBJ2-1	TGTGCCAGCAGCCAAGTATTGCGGGCGGAGGAGTTCTTC	CASSQVLRAEEFF
.	TRBV5-1	.	TRBJ2-7	TGCGCCAGCAGCCCTAGTCTCTCGCTTCACTCCTACGAGCAGTACTTC	CASSPSLSLHSYEQYF
.	TRBV5-1	.	TRBJ1-1	TGCGCCAGCAAGCCAATGGACGGGAACACTGAAGCTTTCTTT	CASKPMDGNTEAFF
.	TRBV18	TRBD2	TRBJ2-1	TGTGCCAGCTCAAAACTAGCGGACTACAATGAGCAGTTCTTC	CASSKLADYNEQFF
.	TRBV5-1	TRBD2	TRBJ2-1	TGCGCCAGCAGCGGCGGTCGGGCGGGAGCTGACAATGAGCAGTTCTTC	CASSGGRAGADNEQFF
.	TRBV9	TRBD2	TRBJ2-1	TGTGCCAGCAGCGTGACTAGCGGTACATACAATGAGCAGTTCTTC	CASSVTSGTYNEQFF
.	TRBV10-3	.	TRBJ2-3	TGTGCCCCTTCGGGGGGCGGGAGAGGGTCAAGAACAGATACGCAGTATTTT	CAPSGGGRGSRTDTQYF
once	TRBV5-6	.	TRBJ2-3	TGTGCCAGCAGCTTGTTACGCGGGGATACGCAGTATTTT	CASSLLRGDTQYF
.	TRBV4-1	TRBD1	TRBJ1-2	TGCGCCAGCAGCCAAACTAGTCACAGGACAGGCCCCTATGGCTACACCTTC	CASSQTSHRTGPYGYTF
few	TRBV27	.	TRBJ2-7	TGTGCCAGCAGACTCAAACCACAGGGTGCCTACGAGCAGTACTTC	CASRLKPQGAYEQYF
.	TRBV30	TRBD2	TRBJ2-3	TGTGCCTGGAATTCGGGACTAGCGGACACAGATACGCAGTATTTT	CAWNSGLADTDTQYF
.	TRBV12-2	.	TRBJ2-2	TGTGCAAGTCGCTTGCCGGATACCGGGACTGCGAACACCGGGGAGCTGTTTTTT	CASRLPDTGTANTGELFF
many	TRBV14	.	TRBJ2-3	TGTGCCAGCAGCCAAGTGAGGGCTTCCAATACGCAGTATTTT	CASSQVRASNTQYF
.	TRBV2	.	TRBJ2-7	TGTGCCAGCATGTTACGCTGGAGCTCCTACGAGCAGTACTTC	CASMLRWSSYEQYF
.	TRBV28	.	TRBJ1-4	TGTGCCAGCTTTTCGACAGCTAATGAAAAACTGTTTTTT	CASFSTANEKLFF
.	TRBV9	.	TRBJ2-3	TGTGCCAGCAGCGTAGAGAGGGGAGGAAGCACAGATACGCAGTATTTT	CASSVERGGSTDTQYF